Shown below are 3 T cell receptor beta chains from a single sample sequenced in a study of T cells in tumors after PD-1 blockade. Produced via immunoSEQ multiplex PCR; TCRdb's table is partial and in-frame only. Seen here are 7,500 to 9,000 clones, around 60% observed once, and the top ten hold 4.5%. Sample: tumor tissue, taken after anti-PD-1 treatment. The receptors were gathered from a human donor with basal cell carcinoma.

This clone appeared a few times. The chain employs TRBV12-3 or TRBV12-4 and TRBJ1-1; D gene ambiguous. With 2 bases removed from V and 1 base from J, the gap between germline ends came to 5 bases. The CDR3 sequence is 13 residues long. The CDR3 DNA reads TGTGCCAGCAGTTTAAACGCGAACACTGAAGCTTTCTTT. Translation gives CASSLNANTEAFF.

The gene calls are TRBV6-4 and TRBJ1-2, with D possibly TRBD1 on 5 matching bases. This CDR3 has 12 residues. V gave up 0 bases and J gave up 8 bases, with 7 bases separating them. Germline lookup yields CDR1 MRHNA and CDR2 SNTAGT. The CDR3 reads CASSDSGGGYTF. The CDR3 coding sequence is TGTGCCAGCAGTGACTCGGGGGGAGGCTACACCTTC.

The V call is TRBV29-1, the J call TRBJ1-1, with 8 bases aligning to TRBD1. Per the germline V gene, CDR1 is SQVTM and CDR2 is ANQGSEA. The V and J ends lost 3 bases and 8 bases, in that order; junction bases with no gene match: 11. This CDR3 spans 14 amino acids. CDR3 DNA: TGCAGCGTTGAGAAGTTTTTTGGACAGGGAGAAGCTTTCTTT. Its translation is CSVEKFFGQGEAFF.